The clone carrying this T cell receptor (beta chain) appeared once. Produced via immunoSEQ multiplex PCR; TCRdb's table is partial and in-frame only. The sample shows under 150,000 clones, 86% of them seen only once. CDR3 length: 17 amino acids. V trimming: 4 bases; J trimming: 7 bases; junction bases outside the gene matches: 15. CDR1 MDHEN and CDR2 SYDVKM come from the germline V gene. This record belongs to a study of Ad26.COV2.S vaccination and SARS-CoV-2 variants. This chain links TRBV28 with TRBJ1-2; 10 nucleotides align to TRBD1. Sequencing was performed on peripheral blood, taken after recovery from COVID-19. The TCR was taken from a human donor who had recovered from COVID-19. The CDR3: CASSSPSTTGGAGGYTF. The CDR3 bases are TGTGCCAGCAGTTCCCCATCTACGACAGGGGGCGCGGGTGGCTACACCTTC.